These 21 T cell receptor beta chains were sequenced from one sample in a study of blood T cell repertoires in COVID-19. Assay: immunoSEQ multiplex PCR; the TCRdb copy retains only in-frame clones and omits some. The data hold more than 95,000 clones, with 75% to 90% observed a single time. Sequencing input: peripheral blood. These receptors originate from a man in his forties or fifties with acute or convalescent COVID-19.

The rearrangement uses TRBV30 and TRBJ2-7; a possible D gene is TRBD1 (5 bases). Germline V gene sequence: CDR1 GTSNPN, CDR2 SVGIG (reference sequence). This CDR3 has 13 residues. Trimming pared 3 bases from V and 3 bases from J, leaving 12 bases between. The CDR3 bases are TGTGCCTGGAGCAGACAGTTAAACTACGAGCAGTACTTC. Protein product: CAWSRQLNYEQYF.

The genes are TRBV6-1 and TRBJ1-6, with a weak D call TRBD1 (6 bases). CDR1 is MNHNS and CDR2 is SASEGT in the germline V gene. This CDR3 has 15 amino acids. Trimming took 0 bases from V and 4 from J, leaving 7 bases between them. The CDR3 loop reads CASSEARGYNSPLHF. CDR3 nucleotide sequence: TGTGCCAGCAGTGAAGCTAGGGGGTATAATTCACCCCTCCACTTT.

CDR3 region: CASSAARGRDTEAFF. Written as DNA, the CDR3 is TGTGCCAGCAGTGCGGCCAGGGGGCGGGACACTGAAGCTTTCTTT. V usage is TRBV25-1 and J usage is TRBJ1-1; TRBD1 matches 8 bases. V shed 4 bases and J 3 bases; nucleotides not matched to a gene: 7. CDR3 length equals 15 residues. Germline V gives CDR1 MGHDK, CDR2 SYGVNS.

The V gene is TRBV5-1, the J gene TRBJ2-3, with a possible D match to TRBD1 (6 bases). The germline CDR1 and CDR2 sequences are SGHRS and YFSETQ. The CDR3 has 14 amino acids. The germline V and J ends were trimmed by 0 bases and 5 bases, with 10 bases remaining between them. This CDR3 is CASSLAGVGDTQYF. CDR3 coding DNA: TGCGCCAGCAGCTTGGCAGGGGTAGGAGATACGCAGTATTTT.

The chain links TRBV7-8 to TRBJ2-7; D perhaps matches TRBD1 (7 bases). Trimming left V 1 base short and J 5 bases short, with 18 bases between. The CDR3 sequence is 16 residues long. From germline, CDR1 is SGHVS and CDR2 FQNEAQ. The CDR3 loop is CASSLGAGGGSDEQYF. In nucleotides, the CDR3 is TGTGCCAGCAGCTTAGGGGCCGGAGGGGGCAGCGACGAGCAGTACTTC. Full variable domain (outside the CDR3, taken from reference TRBV7-8 and TRBJ2-7): GAGVSQSPRYKVAKRGQDVALRCDPISGHVSLFWYQQALGQGPEFLTYFQNEAQLDKSGLPSDRFFAERPEGSVSTLKIQRTQQEDSAVYLCASSLGAGGGSDEQYFGPGTRLTVT.

The V and J genes are TRBV28 and TRBJ2-2; TRBD2 matches at 13 bases. This CDR3 is built from 16 residues. The J segment lost 4 bases and the V segment lost 5 bases, leaving 4 bases of the junction unmatched. Looked up from germline, CDR1 is MDHEN and CDR2 is SYDVKM. The CDR3 sequence is CASSPGLAGATGELFF. The DNA for the CDR3 is TGTGCCAGCAGTCCCGGACTAGCGGGAGCCACCGGGGAGCTGTTTTTT.

The rearrangement uses TRBV11-2 and TRBJ2-1, with TRBD2 identical over 9 bases. The CDR3 has 15 residues. Germline CDR1 SGHAT, CDR2 FQNNGV. The junction had 4 bases not matched to a gene; V was cut back by 1 base and J by 6 bases. The CDR3 spells CASSLGAGGPNEQFF. CDR3 nucleotides: TGTGCCAGCAGCTTAGGGGCGGGGGGGCCCAATGAGCAGTTCTTC.

The V and J genes are TRBV4-2 and TRBJ1-6; the match to TRBD1 covers 8 bases. This CDR3 is built from 15 residues. Germline assignment: CDR1 LGHNA and CDR2 YNFKEQ. Trimming took 0 bases from V and 10 from J; bases not matched to a gene: 5. CDR3 protein: CASSQDAGGESPLHF. CDR3 DNA sequence: TGTGCCAGCAGCCAAGACGCAGGGGGCGAGTCACCCCTCCACTTT.

This chain joins TRBV24-1 and TRBJ2-1; no definite D call. Germline values: CDR1 KGHDR, CDR2 SFDVKD. The CDR3 totals 13 residues. Trimming stripped 3 bases from V and 8 bases from J, with 10 bases between. The chain's CDR3 is CATSDDWPDEQFF. The CDR3 DNA reads as TGTGCCACCAGTGATGACTGGCCGGATGAGCAGTTCTTC.

V usage is TRBV7-9 and J usage is TRBJ2-3, with D perhaps TRBD2 (7 bases). The CDR3 totals 17 residues. Germline loops: CDR1 SEHNR, CDR2 FQNEAQ (reference sequence). The V gene lost 5 bases and the J gene lost 0 bases, with 18 bases spanning the gap. CDR3 sequence (DNA): TGTGCCAGCAGCGCCGGGGACACAGCGGGGAGCACAGATACGCAGTATTTT. It is translated as CASSAGDTAGSTDTQYF.

The J gene is TRBJ1-5, the V gene TRBV28; D is perhaps TRBD1 (5 bases). This CDR3 spans 15 amino acids. Germline V gene data show CDR1 as MDHEN and CDR2 as SYDVKM. V dropped 8 bases and J dropped 6 bases, with 20 bases sitting between them. The CDR3 nucleotides are TGTGCCAGCCGCCCTTCCTCTCAGGGTCGTCAGCCCCAGCATTTT. Protein sequence: CASRPSSQGRQPQHF.

V and J are TRBV7-9 and TRBJ2-1; the D gene is possibly TRBD2 (5 bases). Trimming shortened V by 1 base and J by 8 bases, and 12 bases separated the two germline ends. Per germline, CDR1 SEHNR and CDR2 FQNEAQ (reference sequence). CDR3 length: 14 residues. Written as DNA, the CDR3 is TGTGCCAGCAGCTTAGATAGCTGGAGGCATGAGCAGTTCTTC. This translates into CASSLDSWRHEQFF.

The chain has TRBV4-1 and TRBJ1-5; D is undetermined. The CDR3 extends over 15 amino acids. Germline CDR1 MGHRA, CDR2 YSYEKL. Trimming took 1 base from V and 0 from J, leaving 7 bases between them. The CDR3 protein is CASSQGYGSNQPQHF. The CDR3 bases are TGCGCCAGCAGCCAAGGCTACGGTAGCAATCAGCCCCAGCATTTT.

The rearrangement uses TRBV29-1 and TRBJ2-2; 10 nucleotides align to TRBD2. CDR1 SQVTM and CDR2 ANQGSEA come from the germline V gene. This CDR3 is built from 15 residues. V lost 6 bases and J lost 5; bases outside the gene matches: 9. The CDR3 protein is CSVEPSGRGTGELFF. The CDR3 DNA is TGCAGCGTCGAACCTAGCGGGAGAGGAACCGGGGAGCTGTTTTTT.

CDR3 loop: CASSRRDYWSTDTQYF. CDR3 nucleotide sequence: TGTGCCAGCAGTCGAAGGGACTATTGGAGCACAGATACGCAGTATTTT. The chain links TRBV28 to TRBJ2-3, with TRBD2 identical over 7 bases. With V trimmed by 5 bases and J by 0 bases, 8 bases remained unmatched. The length of the CDR3 is 16 residues. Germline V gives CDR1 MDHEN, CDR2 SYDVKM.

The chain carries TRBV2 and TRBJ2-2; 8 bases agree with TRBD2. The CDR3 consists of 15 residues. The V and J ends lost 4 bases and 4 bases, in that order; junction bases with no gene match: 5. Germline-derived CDR1 and CDR2 are SNHLY and FYNNEI. CDR3 sequence: CASSGAGVVTGELFF. For the CDR3, the DNA is TGTGCCAGCAGTGGAGCGGGAGTCGTCACCGGGGAGCTGTTTTTT.

The V and J genes are TRBV9 and TRBJ2-7; 11 bases agree with TRBD2. CDR1 SGDLS and CDR2 YYNGEE come from the germline V gene. This CDR3 has 16 amino acids. The V segment lost 3 bases and the J segment 3 bases; nucleotides outside the gene matches: 8. The CDR3 loop reads CASSAGTSGTVYEQYF. The CDR3 DNA reads TGTGCCAGCAGCGCGGGGACTAGCGGCACTGTCTACGAGCAGTACTTC.

In its sample, this clone was seen once. The rearrangement links TRBV24-1 to TRBJ2-3; perhaps TRBD1 as D (6 bases). The CDR3 consists of 14 residues. Trimming pared 6 bases from V and 1 base from J, leaving 10 bases between. Germline CDR1 KGHDR, CDR2 SFDVKD. The CDR3 sequence: CATSRRQGTDTQYF. The DNA of the CDR3 is TGTGCCACCAGTAGGAGACAGGGCACAGATACGCAGTATTTT.

V usage is TRBV5-8 and J usage is TRBJ1-1; 9 bases are a match to TRBD1. Germline CDR1 reads SGHTS; CDR2 reads YDEGEE. J gave up 5 bases and V 4 bases, and 9 bases lay outside the gene matches. The CDR3 runs 15 residues. CDR3 sequence (DNA): TGTGCCAGCAGCCAGCGGACAGGGGCATTGACTGAAGCTTTCTTT. Its protein product is CASSQRTGALTEAFF.

The V call is TRBV2, the J call TRBJ1-2; 11 nucleotides agree with TRBD1. The CDR3 is 15 residues long. The germline CDR1 and CDR2 sequences are SNHLY and FYNNEI. The ends lost 6 bases at V and 8 bases at J; junction bases unmatched: 11. CDR3: CASSTGTGGAGGYTF. The CDR3 nucleotides read TGTGCCAGCAGCACCGGGACAGGGGGTGCAGGAGGCTACACCTTC.

The chain carries TRBV15 and TRBJ2-1; D perhaps matches TRBD2 (6 bases). Deletions cut 1 base from V and 16 bases from J, with 11 bases between. CDR3 length equals 11 residues. Germline CDR1 and CDR2: LNHNV and YYDKDF (reference sequence). CDR3 sequence: CATSRGVAVFF. The DNA for the CDR3 is TGTGCCACCAGCAGAGGGGTAGCGGTATTCTTC. Together with reference TRBV15 and TRBJ2-1, the CDR3 gives the full variable domain: DAMVIQNPRYQVTQFGKPVTLSCSQTLNHNVMYWYQQKSSQAPKLLFHYYDKDFNNEADTPDNFQSRRPNTSFCFLDIRSPGLGDTAMYLCATSRGVAVFFGPGTRLTVL.